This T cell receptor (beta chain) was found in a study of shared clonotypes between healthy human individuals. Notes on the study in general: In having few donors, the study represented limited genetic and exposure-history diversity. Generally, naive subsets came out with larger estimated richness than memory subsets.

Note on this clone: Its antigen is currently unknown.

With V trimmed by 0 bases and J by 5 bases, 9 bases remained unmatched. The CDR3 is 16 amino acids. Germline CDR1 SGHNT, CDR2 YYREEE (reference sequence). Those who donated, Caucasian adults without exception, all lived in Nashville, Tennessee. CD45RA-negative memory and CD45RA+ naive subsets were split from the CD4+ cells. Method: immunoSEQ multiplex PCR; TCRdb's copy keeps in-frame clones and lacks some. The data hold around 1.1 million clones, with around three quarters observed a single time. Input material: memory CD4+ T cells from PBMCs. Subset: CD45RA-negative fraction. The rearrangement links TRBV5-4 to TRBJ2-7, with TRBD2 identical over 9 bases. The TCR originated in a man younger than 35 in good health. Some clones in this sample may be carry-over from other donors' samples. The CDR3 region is CASSLGSGLAGNEQYF. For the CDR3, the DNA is TGTGCCAGCAGCTTGGGATCGGGGCTAGCGGGAAACGAGCAGTACTTC.